The clone carrying this T cell receptor (beta chain) appeared once. CDR3 length equals 15 residues. V shed 4 bases and J 6 bases; nucleotides not matched to a gene: 9. Germline-derived CDR1 and CDR2 are SEHNR and FQNEAQ (reference sequence). The data originate from a study of blood T cell repertoires in COVID-19. Study summary: Nucleic acid was either cDNA or gDNA, and it came from T cells, B-cell-depleted T cells, or PBMCs.

Participants, about 18 to 100 years old, spanned fewer than 30 US areas. Participants had their cohort set by participant-reported clinical history. Study processing details: Amplification with reference gene primers provided the estimates of nucleated cell counts. Sequenced by immunoSEQ multiplex PCR; TCRdb stores in-frame clones only, minus some. Clone size and the V and J calls come from that table; the DNA yielded D and trimming. The sample records roughly 69,000 clones, around 80% being singletons. Sequences were obtained from PBMCs or T cells enriched from blood (not recorded which). The sequence came from a woman aged 40 to 50 with acute COVID-19. The chain carries TRBV7-9 and TRBJ2-7, with 10 nucleotides matching TRBD1. In DNA, the CDR3 is TGTGCCAGCAGCTCAAGAGGGACAGGGGTATCCGAGCAGTACTTC. Translating it yields CASSSRGTGVSEQYF. Filled out from reference TRBV7-9 and TRBJ2-7, the complete variable domain reads DTGVSQNPRHKITKRGQNVTFRCDPISEHNRLYWYRQTLGQGPEFLTYFQNEAQLEKSRLLSDRFSAERPKGSFSTLEIQRTEQGDSAMYLCASSSRGTGVSEQYFGPGTRLTVT.